What follows is one T cell receptor beta chain and its context. Its matching antigen is unknown. This sample is part of a study of T cell repertoires in cytomegalovirus infection. TCRdb re-analysed the reads in MiXCR, keeping a single row per CDR3 protein. Of some 900,000 distinct CDR3 sequences detected, around a third appear once; the ten largest clones hold 9.5% to 15%. This CDR3 has 16 residues. V was clipped by 2 bases and J by 6 bases; unmatched bases: 8. The germline gives CDR1 MNHEY, CDR2 SMNVEV (reference sequence). Sequencing was performed on cultured CD8+ T cells from PBMCs, taken from culture after CMV antigen stimulation. This TCR came from a human donor in good health (CMV status not recorded). Some clones in this sample may be carry-over from other donors' samples. The chain couples TRBV27 to TRBJ1-4; 8 bases agree with TRBD1. CDR3 residues: CASSLGAGTGYEKLFF. The CDR3 region has the DNA TGTGCCAGCAGTTTAGGGGCCGGGACAGGCTATGAAAAACTGTTTTTT.